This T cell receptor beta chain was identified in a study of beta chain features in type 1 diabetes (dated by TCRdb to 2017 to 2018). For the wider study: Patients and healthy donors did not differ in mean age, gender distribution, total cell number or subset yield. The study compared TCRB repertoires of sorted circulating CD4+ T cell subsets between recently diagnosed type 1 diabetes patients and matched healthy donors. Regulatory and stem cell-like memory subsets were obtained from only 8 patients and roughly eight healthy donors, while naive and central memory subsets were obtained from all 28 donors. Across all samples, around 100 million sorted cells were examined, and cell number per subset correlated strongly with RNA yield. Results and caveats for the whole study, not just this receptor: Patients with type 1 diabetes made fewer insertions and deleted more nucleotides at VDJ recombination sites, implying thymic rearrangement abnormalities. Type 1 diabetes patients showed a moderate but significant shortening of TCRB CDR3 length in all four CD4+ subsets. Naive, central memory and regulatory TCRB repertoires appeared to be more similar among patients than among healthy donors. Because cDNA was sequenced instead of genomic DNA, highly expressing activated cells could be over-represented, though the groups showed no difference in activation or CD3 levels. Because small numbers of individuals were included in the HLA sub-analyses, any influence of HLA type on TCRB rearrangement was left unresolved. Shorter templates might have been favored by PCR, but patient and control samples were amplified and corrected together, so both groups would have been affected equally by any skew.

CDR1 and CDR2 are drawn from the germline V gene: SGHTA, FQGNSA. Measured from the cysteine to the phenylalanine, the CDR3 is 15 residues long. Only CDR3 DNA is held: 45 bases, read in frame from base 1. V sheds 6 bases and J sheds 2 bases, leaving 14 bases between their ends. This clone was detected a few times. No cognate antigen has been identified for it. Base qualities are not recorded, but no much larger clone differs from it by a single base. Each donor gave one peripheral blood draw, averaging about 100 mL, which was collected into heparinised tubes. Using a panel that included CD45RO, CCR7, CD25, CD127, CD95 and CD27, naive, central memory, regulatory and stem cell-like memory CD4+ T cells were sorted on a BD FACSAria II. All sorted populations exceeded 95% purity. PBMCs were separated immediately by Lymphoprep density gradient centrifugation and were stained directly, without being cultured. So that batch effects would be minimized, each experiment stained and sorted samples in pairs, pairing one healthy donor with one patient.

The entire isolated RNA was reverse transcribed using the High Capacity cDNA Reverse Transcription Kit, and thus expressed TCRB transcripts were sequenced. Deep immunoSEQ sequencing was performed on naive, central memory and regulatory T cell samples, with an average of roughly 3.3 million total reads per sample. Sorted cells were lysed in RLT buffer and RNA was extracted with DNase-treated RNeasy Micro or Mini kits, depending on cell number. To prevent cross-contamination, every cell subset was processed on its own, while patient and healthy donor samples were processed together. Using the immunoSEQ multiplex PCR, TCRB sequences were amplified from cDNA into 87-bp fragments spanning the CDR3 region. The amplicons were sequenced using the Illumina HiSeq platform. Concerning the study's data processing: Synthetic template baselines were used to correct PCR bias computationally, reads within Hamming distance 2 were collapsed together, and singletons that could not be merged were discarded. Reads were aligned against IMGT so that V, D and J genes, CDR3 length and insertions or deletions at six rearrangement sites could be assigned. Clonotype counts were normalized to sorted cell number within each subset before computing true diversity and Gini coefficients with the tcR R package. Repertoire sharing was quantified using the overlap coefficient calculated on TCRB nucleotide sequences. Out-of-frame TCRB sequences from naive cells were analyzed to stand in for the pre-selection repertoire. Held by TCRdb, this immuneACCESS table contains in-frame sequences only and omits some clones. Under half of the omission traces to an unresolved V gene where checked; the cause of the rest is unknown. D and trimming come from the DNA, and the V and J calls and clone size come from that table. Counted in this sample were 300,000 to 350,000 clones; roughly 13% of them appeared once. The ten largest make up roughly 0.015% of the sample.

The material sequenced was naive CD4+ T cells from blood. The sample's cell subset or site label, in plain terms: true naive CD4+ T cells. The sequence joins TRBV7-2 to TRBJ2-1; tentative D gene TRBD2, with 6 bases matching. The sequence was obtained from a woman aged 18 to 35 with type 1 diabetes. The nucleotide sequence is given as TGTGCCAGCAGATCCGGGACTTCAACCTACAATGAGCAGTTCTTC. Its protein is CASRSGTSTYNEQFF.